The present TCR beta chain was sequenced within a study of monozygotic twins with inflammatory bowel disease. The blood volume drawn from each donor was about 2.5 ml. The authors used 3,000 to 3,500 ng of total RNA per TCR library. UMIs with a 6-nucleotide sample barcode were added by template switching. Using the 5' RACE reads, TCRdb records one entry per CDR3 protein without DNA. This table holds 300,000 to 450,000 distinct CDR3 sequences. Findings of the study overall: A reduction in TCRbeta diversity (inverse Simpson) was seen in IBD patients relative to healthy co-twins.

Of note for this clonotype: The antigen is undetermined.

Sample: blood. This clonotype was sampled from a human donor with ulcerative colitis or Crohn's disease, or a healthy co-twin of an affected twin (not recorded which).

CDR3 protein: CASSPIAGHLTDTQYF. The chain joins TRBV4-1 to TRBJ2-3; with no DNA, the TCRdb D assignment of TRBD2 cannot be verified. The CDR3 contains 16 residues. In germline, CDR1 is MGHRA, CDR2 YSYEKL.